One and the same sample provided the 20 T cell receptor beta chains below, sequenced in a study of T cell clones after liver transplantation. Profiled with immunoSEQ multiplex PCR; TCRdb holds only in-frame clones, not every one. Of 75,000 to 85,000 clones listed, over 80% are singletons. The sequenced sample was CD4+ T cells from blood, obtained at the 22-month timepoint. The receptors originated from a human patient who received a liver transplant. Some T cells could come from the graft donor.

V is TRBV9 and J is TRBJ1-4, with D possibly being TRBD1 (5 bases). Trimming pared 0 bases from V and 4 bases from J, leaving 7 bases between. CDR1 SGDLS and CDR2 YYNGEE come from the germline V gene. The CDR3 has 14 amino acids. The DNA for the CDR3 is TGTGCCAGCAGCGTAGGCGGGGGTAATGAAAAACTGTTTTTT. Its protein product is CASSVGGGNEKLFF.

The V and J genes are TRBV2 and TRBJ2-5; D possibly corresponds to TRBD2 (6 bases). CDR1 and CDR2 (germline): SNHLY, FYNNEI. The CDR3 contains 14 residues. Trimming pared 4 bases from V and 0 bases from J, leaving 9 bases between. This chain's CDR3 is CASSGGTYQETQYF. In DNA, the CDR3 is TGTGCCAGCAGTGGAGGGACTTACCAAGAGACCCAGTACTTC.

This chain uses TRBV30 with TRBJ2-3; no clear D gene. The CDR3 is made up of 15 amino acids. The germline gives CDR1 GTSNPN, CDR2 SVGIG (reference sequence). Trimming shortened V by 2 bases and J by 2 bases, and 14 bases separated the two germline ends. CDR3 protein: CAWSTPLGNTDTQYF. The CDR3 DNA is TGTGCCTGGAGTACCCCGCTAGGGAACACAGATACGCAGTATTTT.

This sequence joins TRBV6-6 and TRBJ1-5; no reliable D call. The CDR3 extends over 14 amino acids. CDR1 and CDR2 (germline): MNHNY, SVGAGI (reference sequence). V was pared by 0 bases and J by 8 bases, with 11 bases between. CDR3 DNA: TGTGCCAGCAGTTACTCTGAGTCTATGAAGCCCCAGCATTTT. Translated: CASSYSESMKPQHF.

This clone was detected only once. The chain carries TRBV7-2 and TRBJ2-5; a possible D gene is TRBD2 (6 bases). The CDR3 is 14 residues long. Germline-derived CDR1 and CDR2 are SGHTA and FQGNSA. Deletions cut 5 bases from V and 1 base from J, with 11 bases between. The CDR3 loop reads CASSRQGLQETQYF. CDR3 nucleotides: TGTGCCAGCAGCCGCCAGGGACTCCAAGAGACCCAGTACTTC.

The gene calls are TRBV28 and TRBJ1-1, with 7 bases lining up with TRBD1. The CDR3 sequence is 15 residues long. The V gene's germline CDR1 is MDHEN and CDR2 SYDVKM. V lost 5 bases and J lost 11; bases outside the gene matches: 17. The CDR3 bases are TGTGCCAGCAGTACTGATCCCGGACAGGCTAAGGGGGCTTTCTTT. Its translation: CASSTDPGQAKGAFF.

The chain employs TRBV9 and TRBJ2-2, with D tentatively TRBD1 (5 bases). Trimming took off 3 bases at V and 4 bases at J, with 13 bases between the two ends. CDR1 and CDR2 from the germline V gene are SGDLS and YYNGEE. This CDR3 has 15 amino acids. CDR3 in DNA: TGTGCCAGCAGCGCAAAGGGGTGGGGCACCGGGGAGCTGTTTTTT. Translating gives CASSAKGWGTGELFF. The entire variable domain, with the rest obtained from reference TRBV9 and TRBJ2-2, is as follows: DSGVTQTPKHLITATGQRVTLRCSPRSGDLSVYWYQQSLDQGLQFLIQYYNGEERAKGNILERFSAQQFPDLHSELNLSSLELGDSALYFCASSAKGWGTGELFFGEGSRLTVL.

The V call is TRBV7-2, the J call TRBJ1-1; 8 nucleotides align to TRBD1. The J segment lost 5 bases and the V segment lost 6 bases, leaving 5 bases of the junction unmatched. Germline-derived CDR1 and CDR2 are SGHTA and FQGNSA. This CDR3 spans 13 amino acids. CDR3: CASRQGVTTEAFF. The CDR3 DNA is TGTGCCAGCAGACAGGGGGTGACGACTGAAGCTTTCTTT.

The V and J genes are TRBV7-8 and TRBJ1-4; a weak D match, TRBD1 (5 bases). With 4 bases removed from V and 8 bases from J, the gap between germline ends came to 11 bases. The CDR3 contains 13 residues. The germline CDR1 and CDR2 sequences are SGHVS and FQNEAQ. CDR3 nucleotides: TGTGCCAGCAGCTACCGGGGCGAAGAAAAACTGTTTTTT. It encodes CASSYRGEEKLFF.

This chain uses TRBV5-6 with TRBJ2-2; 8 nucleotides align to TRBD1. This CDR3 has 14 amino acids. V dropped 4 bases and J dropped 8; count of bases not matched to a gene: 7. CDR1 and CDR2 (germline): SGHDT, YYEEEE. CDR3 nucleotide sequence: TGTGCCAGCAGCCTGGGACAGGTGTTGGGGGAGCTGTTTTTT. Its translation is CASSLGQVLGELFF.

DNA of the CDR3: TGTGCCAGCAGCTTCCTCGGTAGCGGGGGGGTCACAGATACGCAGTATTTT. It codes for CASSFLGSGGVTDTQYF. The chain has TRBV5-4 and TRBJ2-3; 11 bases are a match to TRBD2. The V and J ends lost 2 bases and 2 bases, in that order; junction bases with no gene match: 7. Looked up from germline, CDR1 is SGHNT and CDR2 is YYREEE (reference sequence). This CDR3 contains 17 residues. Full variable domain (missing parts from reference TRBV5-4 and TRBJ2-3): ETGVTQSPTHLIKTRGQQVTLRCSSQSGHNTVSWYQQALGQGPQFIFQYYREEENGRGNFPPRFSGLQFPNYSSELNVNALELDDSALYLCASSFLGSGGVTDTQYFGPGTRLTVL.

This clone was seen just once. This chain joins TRBV4-3 and TRBJ1-2; no reliable D call. Germline V CDR1 and CDR2: LGHNA, YSLEER. The CDR3 is 14 residues long. With 5 bases removed from V and 2 bases from J, the gap between germline ends came to 12 bases. The CDR3 here is CASSEGFLNYGYTF. The CDR3 region has the DNA TGCGCCAGCAGCGAAGGGTTTCTGAACTATGGCTACACCTTC.

Only a few counts were recorded for this clone. CDR3 DNA: TGCGCCAGCAGCCCGGCCGGATTTAGCGGGGGGGATGAGACCCAGTACTTC. Its protein product is CASSPAGFSGGDETQYF. The chain carries TRBV4-1 and TRBJ2-5; 11 bases align to TRBD2. The germline V gene has CDR1 MGHRA and CDR2 YSYEKL. J was trimmed by 5 bases and V by 4 bases; bases with no gene match: 12. This CDR3 region has 17 residues.

V gene TRBV7-2 combines with J gene TRBJ2-2; a possible D gene is TRBD1 (6 bases). Trimming stripped 1 base from V and 8 bases from J, with 8 bases between. This CDR3 is 13 amino acids long. In germline, CDR1 is SGHTA, CDR2 FQGNSA. As DNA, the CDR3 is TGTGCCAGCAGCTTAGATGGGACAGGGGAGCTGTTTTTT. Its translation: CASSLDGTGELFF. The whole variable domain, remainder taken from reference TRBV7-2 and TRBJ2-2, is GAGVSQSPSNKVTEKGKDVELRCDPISGHTALYWYRQSLGQGLEFLIYFQGNSAPDKSGLPSDRFSAERTGGSVSTLTIQRTQQEDSAVYLCASSLDGTGELFFGEGSRLTVL.

The chain links TRBV21-1 to TRBJ2-7; the D call of TRBD1 is as the table states it, not checked on the DNA. TRBV21-1 is a pseudogene. This CDR3 region has 15 residues. CDR3 sequence: CASRNDREQGYEQYF. CDR3 in DNA: TGTGCCAGCAGGAACGACAGGGAACAGGGTTACGAGCAGTACTTC.

The chain links TRBV10-3 to TRBJ1-1, with TRBD1 as a possible D gene (6 bases). V shed 3 bases and J shed 2 bases, with 19 bases lying between them. Germline V CDR1 and CDR2: ENHRY, SYGVKD. This CDR3 contains 17 residues. The CDR3 DNA is TGTGCCATCAGTGACTCTATCTCCGGGACACCTAACACTGAAGCTTTCTTT. Its protein is CAISDSISGTPNTEAFF.

The rearrangement uses TRBV27 and TRBJ1-6; D gene unclear. Looked up from germline, CDR1 is MNHEY and CDR2 is SMNVEV (reference sequence). V lost 3 bases and J lost 1, with 10 bases in between. The CDR3 contains 16 residues. Here the CDR3 reads CASSLGGSSYNSPLHF. CDR3 in DNA: TGTGCCAGCAGTTTGGGAGGGTCATCCTATAATTCACCCCTCCACTTT.

This chain joins TRBV4-3 and TRBJ2-3, with 9 positions matching TRBD2. J gave up 7 bases and V 3 bases, and 8 bases lay outside the gene matches. CDR1 is LGHNA, CDR2 YSLEER, per germline. The CDR3 sequence is 15 residues long. DNA for the CDR3: TGCGCCAGCAGCCACAGCGGGGGGTATTCTTATACGCAGTATTTT. This sequence encodes CASSHSGGYSYTQYF.

DNA for the CDR3: TGTGCCAGCAGGCCCCCGCGGGATGGTAGACAGCCCCAGCATTTT. This sequence encodes CASRPPRDGRQPQHF. This chain joins TRBV21-1 and TRBJ1-5. TRBV21-1 is deemed a pseudogene. The CDR3 has 15 residues.

A word on this clone: Distinct nucleotide sequences in the sample also encode this CDR3. The V and J genes are TRBV12-5 and TRBJ2-7; TRBD2 matches at 12 bases. J lost 7 bases, V lost 6 bases, and 7 bases had no gene match. This CDR3 comprises 14 residues. Germline V gives CDR1 LGHNT, CDR2 FRNRAP. Here the CDR3 DNA reads TGTGCTAGTGGGCGATCTAGCGGGGGGGGTGAGCAGTACTTC. Protein product: CASGRSSGGGEQYF.